This T cell receptor beta chain comes out of a study of blood T cell repertoires in COVID-19. In the study overall: Collection of acute and convalescent COVID-19 samples took place in the United States, Italy and Spain.

V lost 2 bases, J lost 3 bases, and 7 bases lay in between. Looked up from germline, CDR1 is MNHNY and CDR2 is SVGAGI (reference sequence). This CDR3 is built from 14 residues. Per the study methods: Reference gene primers were amplified, and this amplification served to estimate nucleated cell counts. The method was immunoSEQ multiplex PCR; TCRdb's version includes in-frame clones alone and lacks a portion of them. D and trimming come from the DNA, and the V and J calls and clone size come from that table. The data hold 40,000 to 55,000 clones, with roughly 84% observed a single time. The receptor was derived from a man aged 50-59 years with active COVID-19. V gene TRBV6-6 combines with J gene TRBJ1-4; perhaps TRBD1 as D (5 bases). Sample: peripheral blood. CDR3 coding DNA: TGTGCCAGCAGTTACGGAGGGGCTAATGAAAAACTGTTTTTT. This codes for CASSYGGANEKLFF.